Below, one T cell receptor beta chain is given with its context. Its antigen specificity is not known. The sample holds no much larger clone one base away, and base qualities are not on file. These data are taken from a study of T cells after somatic rescue of genetic block (dated by TCRdb to 2020 to 2021). Turning to the overall study: What the study looked at was long-term robustness, specifically in a T-cell system that came about through somatic rescue of a genetic block in T-cell development.

From cysteine to phenylalanine, the CDR3 is 16 amino acids long. Only CDR3 DNA is held: 48 bases, read in frame from base 1. CDR1 SGHVS and CDR2 FNYEAQ were looked up in the germline V gene. V drops 1 base and J drops 6 bases, leaving 16 bases in between. The protocol used for the library was the immunoSEQ multiplex PCR assay. This is the immuneACCESS table as TCRdb keeps it, with only in-frame sequences that have V and J called. A part of the clones is gone; compared with another copy, unresolved V genes explain less than half, and the rest is unexplained. Across this sample there are roughly 15,000 clones, with approximately 72% seen only once. Jointly, the top ten make up about a fifth of the sample.

The chain employs TRBV7-6 and TRBJ1-5; there is no confident call for the D gene. Sequencing used peripheral blood mononuclear cells (PBMCs). The clonotype was recovered from a boy younger than 18. The nucleotide sequence is given as TGTGCCAGCAGCTTAGGGGGAGGGCAGGTGCGTCAGCCCCAGCATTTT. It is translated as CASSLGGGQVRQPQHF. Reference TRBV7-6 and TRBJ1-5 proteins supply the regions before and after the CDR3; the full variable domain is: GAGVSQSPRYKVTKRGQDVALRCDPISGHVSLYWYRQALGQGPEFLTYFNYEAQQDKSGLPNDRFSAERPEGSISTLTIQRTEQRDSAMYRCASSLGGGQVRQPQHFGDGTRLSIL.